The T cell receptor beta chain under discussion was sequenced for a study of T cell responses to AZD1222 COVID-19 vaccine. Whole-study findings and limits: Among those given AZD1222, only 6 or 7 were seropositive at baseline. Donors were chiefly white British, with a greater number of females, and clonal diversity was perhaps underestimated. The span of vaccine-associated CD4 TCRs extended across spike, with dominance at 160-218 and 743-854. The breadth and depth of Spike-specific TCRs increased once two AZD1222 doses had been given.

Profiled with immunoSEQ multiplex PCR; TCRdb holds only in-frame clones, not every one. This table has roughly 180,000 clones, just over 90% appearing once. A remark on this clone: Its specificity is unknown.

The CDR3 covers 14 residues. Germline V lookup: CDR1 MDHEN, CDR2 SYDVKM. With 4 bases removed from V and 8 bases from J, the gap between germline ends came to 17 bases. This material consisted of peripheral blood, taken on day 0 of AZD1222 vaccination. The clonotype was recovered from an adult in good health. The V and J genes are TRBV28 and TRBJ1-2; maybe TRBD1 (5 bases). The CDR3 region has the DNA TGTGCCAGCAGTTCGGACCGGGGGGGGAAGGGCTACACCTTC. It codes for CASSSDRGGKGYTF.